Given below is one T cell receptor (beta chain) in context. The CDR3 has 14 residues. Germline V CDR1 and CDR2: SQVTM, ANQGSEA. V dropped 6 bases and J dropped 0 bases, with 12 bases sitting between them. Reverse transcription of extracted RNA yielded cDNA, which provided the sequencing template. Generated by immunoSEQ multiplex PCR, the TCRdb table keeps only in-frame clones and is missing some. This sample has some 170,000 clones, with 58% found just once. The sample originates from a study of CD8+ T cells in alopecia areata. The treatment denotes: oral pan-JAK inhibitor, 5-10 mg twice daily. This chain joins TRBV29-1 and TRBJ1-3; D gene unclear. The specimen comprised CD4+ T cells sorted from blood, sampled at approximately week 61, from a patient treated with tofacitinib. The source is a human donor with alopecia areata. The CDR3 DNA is TGCAGCGTCGGCATGACGGACTCTGGAAACACCATATATTTT. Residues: CSVGMTDSGNTIYF.